This T cell receptor beta chain was sequenced for a study of CXCR3-negative and CXCR3-positive naive CD8 T cells. In the case of this clonotype: Its target is not known.

Study-wide findings and caveats: Both naive subsets, CXCR3-negative and CXCR3-positive, displayed similar TRBV-TRBJ usage, unlike memory cells.

The CDR3 consists of 15 residues. Germline V CDR1 and CDR2: MGHRA, YSYEKL. The authors made the TRB cDNA libraries by 5' RACE using UMI labels. From the 5' RACE reads, TCRdb lists one entry per CDR3 protein and no DNA. The sample's table shows 46,000 or so distinct CDR3 sequences. The V call is TRBV4-1, the J call TRBJ1-2; TCRdb calls TRBD1, which cannot be checked without DNA. Sequenced material: naive CXCR3- CD8+ T cells from blood. Subset meaning: CD45RO-CCR7+CD27+CD95- naive CD8+ T cells lacking CXCR3 (TNR3-). This TCR came from a human donor in good health. Some clones in this sample may be carry-over from other donors' samples. The CDR3 sequence: CASSHVDRADYGYTF.